Detailed here is one T cell receptor (beta chain). This clonotype appeared many times. This receptor's antigen is unknown. It has no much larger one-base neighbor in the sample; base qualities were not kept. This specimen comes from a study of T cell repertoires in cytomegalovirus infection (dated by TCRdb to between 2017 and 2020). Regarding the research as a whole: Because public TCR beta signatures pointed to carriage of CMV infection together with the matching HLA type, the HLA type of each donor mattered for the analysis. The paper as a whole reports these results and caveats: In both this cohort and an independent roughly 400-donor cohort, the cumulative frequency of public TCR beta family members distinguished carriers of CMV infection plus the relevant HLA type. The ex vivo response was dominated by HLA-C-restricted CMV-specific TCR beta clonotypes, which also provided the single most frequent clonotype in two of eight donors.

The CDR3 has 11 amino acids, counting the end cysteine and phenylalanine. Of all the DNA, just the CDR3 is kept, 33 bases in frame from base 1. The V end gives up 4 bases and the J end 11 bases, leaving 2 bases in the junction not matched to a gene. For CDR1 and CDR2, the germline V gene lists MDHEN and SYDVKM. This sample was sequenced with an Illumina HiSeq 1500. TCRdb reprocessed the public reads (quality trimming at Q25 with fastp, clone calling with MiXCR) and kept in-frame beta chains. All rows with the same CDR3 protein become a single entry with the most common DNA and genes. The table for this sample lists approximately 180,000 distinct CDR3 sequences; 9.5% of them were counted only once. The ten largest clones capture approximately 4.3% of the sample.

The chain is encoded by TRBV28 joined to TRBJ2-7; 10 of the junction bases match TRBD2. Material: PBMCs. This receptor was identified in a human donor in good health (CMV status not recorded). Some clones in this sample may be carry-over from other donors' samples. The CDR3 loop reads CASSSLAGEYF. The DNA sequence follows: TGTGCCAGCAGTTCCCTAGCGGGAGAGTACTTC.